This TCR beta chain was observed in a study of shared clonotypes between healthy human individuals. This clone occurred once. V was clipped by 4 bases and J by 2 bases, with 10 bases between them. This CDR3 comprises 14 residues. The germline gives CDR1 SGHRS, CDR2 YFSETQ. Libraries were prepared by immunoSEQ multiplex PCR; TCRdb keeps only in-frame clonotypes and omits some of them. This sample carries about 990,000 clones, 70% to 80% of them seen once, and the ten largest clones take 0.55% to 0.7%. The receptor was derived from a man aged 18 to 29 in good health. Some clones in this sample may be carry-over from other donors' samples. The sample taken for sequencing was memory CD4+ T cells from PBMCs. Subset described: CD45RA-negative fraction. The V call is TRBV5-1, the J call TRBJ1-5; perhaps TRBD1 as D (6 bases). The CDR3 DNA reads as TGCGCCAGCAGCGTACAGGGAGGCAATCAGCCCCAGCATTTT. It codes for CASSVQGGNQPQHF.